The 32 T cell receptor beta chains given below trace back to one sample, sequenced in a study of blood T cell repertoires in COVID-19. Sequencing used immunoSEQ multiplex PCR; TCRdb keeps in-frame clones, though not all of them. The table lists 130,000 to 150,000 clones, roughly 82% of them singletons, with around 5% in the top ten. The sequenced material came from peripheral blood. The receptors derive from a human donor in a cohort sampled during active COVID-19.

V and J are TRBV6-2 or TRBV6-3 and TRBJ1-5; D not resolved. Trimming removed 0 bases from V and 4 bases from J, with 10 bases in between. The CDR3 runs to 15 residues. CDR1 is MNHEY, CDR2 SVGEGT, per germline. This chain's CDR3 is CASSYSWQANQPQHF. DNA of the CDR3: TGTGCCAGCAGTTACTCTTGGCAGGCGAATCAGCCCCAGCATTTT.

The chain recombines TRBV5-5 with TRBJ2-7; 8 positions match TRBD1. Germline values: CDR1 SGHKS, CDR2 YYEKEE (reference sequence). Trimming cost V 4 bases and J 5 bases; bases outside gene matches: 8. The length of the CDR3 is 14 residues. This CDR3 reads CASSGTGPGDEQYF. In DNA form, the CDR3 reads TGTGCCAGCAGCGGGACAGGTCCCGGGGACGAGCAGTACTTC.

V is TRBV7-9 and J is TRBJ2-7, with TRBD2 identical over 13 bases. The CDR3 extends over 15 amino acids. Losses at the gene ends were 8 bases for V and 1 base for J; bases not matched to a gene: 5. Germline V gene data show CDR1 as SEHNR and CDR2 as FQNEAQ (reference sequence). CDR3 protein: CASRTSGGLSYEQYF. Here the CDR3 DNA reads TGTGCCAGCCGGACTAGCGGGGGCCTTTCCTACGAGCAGTACTTC.

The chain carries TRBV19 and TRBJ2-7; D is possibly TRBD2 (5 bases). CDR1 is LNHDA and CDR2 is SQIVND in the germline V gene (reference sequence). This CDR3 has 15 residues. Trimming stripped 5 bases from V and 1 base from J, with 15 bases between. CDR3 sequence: CASSQDSYSSYEQYF. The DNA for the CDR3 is TGTGCCAGTAGTCAGGACTCCTATTCGTCCTACGAGCAGTACTTC.

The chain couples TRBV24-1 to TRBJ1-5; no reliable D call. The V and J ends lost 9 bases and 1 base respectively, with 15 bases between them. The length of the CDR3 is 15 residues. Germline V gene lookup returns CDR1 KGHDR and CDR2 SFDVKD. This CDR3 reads CATGSRLTSNQPQHF. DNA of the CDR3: TGTGCCACCGGCTCCAGGCTGACGAGCAATCAGCCCCAGCATTTT.

The CDR3 region is CASSFRPGSNYGYTF. CDR3 nucleotide sequence: TGTGCCAGCAGCTTCAGGCCAGGGTCCAACTATGGCTACACCTTC. V and J are TRBV5-4 and TRBJ1-2, with D possibly being TRBD1 (5 bases). CDR1 is SGHNT and CDR2 is YYREEE in the germline V gene (reference sequence). The CDR3 consists of 15 residues. The V gene lost 2 bases and the J gene lost 2 bases, with 13 bases spanning the gap. Filled out from reference TRBV5-4 and TRBJ1-2, the complete variable domain reads ETGVTQSPTHLIKTRGQQVTLRCSSQSGHNTVSWYQQALGQGPQFIFQYYREEENGRGNFPPRFSGLQFPNYSSELNVNALELDDSALYLCASSFRPGSNYGYTFGSGTRLTVV.

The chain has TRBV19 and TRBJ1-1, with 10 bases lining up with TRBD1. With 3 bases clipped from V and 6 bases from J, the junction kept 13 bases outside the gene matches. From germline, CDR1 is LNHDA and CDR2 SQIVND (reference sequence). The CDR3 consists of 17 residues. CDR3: CASSIRFPDRGISEAFF. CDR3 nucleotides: TGTGCCAGTAGTATTCGATTTCCGGACAGGGGGATTTCTGAAGCTTTCTTT.

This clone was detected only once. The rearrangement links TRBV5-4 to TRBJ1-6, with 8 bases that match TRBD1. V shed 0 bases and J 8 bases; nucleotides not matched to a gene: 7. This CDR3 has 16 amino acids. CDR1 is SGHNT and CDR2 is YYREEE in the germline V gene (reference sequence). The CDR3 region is CASSLGGGQGDSPLHF. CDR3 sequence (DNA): TGTGCCAGCAGCTTGGGCGGAGGACAGGGTGATTCACCCCTCCACTTT.

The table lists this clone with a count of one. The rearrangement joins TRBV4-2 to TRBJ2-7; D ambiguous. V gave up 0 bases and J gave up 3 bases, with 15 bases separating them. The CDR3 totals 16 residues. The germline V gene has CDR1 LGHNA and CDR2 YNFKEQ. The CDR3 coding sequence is TGTGCCAGCAGCCAAGAATCGACGGGTGTAGGCTACGAGCAGTACTTC. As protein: CASSQESTGVGYEQYF.

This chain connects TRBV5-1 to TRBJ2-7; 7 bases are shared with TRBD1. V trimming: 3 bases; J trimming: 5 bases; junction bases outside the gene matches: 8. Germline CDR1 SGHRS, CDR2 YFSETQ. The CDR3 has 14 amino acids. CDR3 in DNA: TGCGCCAGCAGCTCGGGACAGAGGGCCGACGAGCAGTACTTC. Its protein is CASSSGQRADEQYF.

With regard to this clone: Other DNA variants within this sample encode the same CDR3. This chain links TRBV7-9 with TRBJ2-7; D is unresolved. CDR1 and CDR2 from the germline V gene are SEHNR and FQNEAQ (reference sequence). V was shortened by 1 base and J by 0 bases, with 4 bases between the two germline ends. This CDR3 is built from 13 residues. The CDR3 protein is CASSLVSSYEQYF. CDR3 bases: TGTGCCAGCAGCTTAGTGAGCTCCTACGAGCAGTACTTC.

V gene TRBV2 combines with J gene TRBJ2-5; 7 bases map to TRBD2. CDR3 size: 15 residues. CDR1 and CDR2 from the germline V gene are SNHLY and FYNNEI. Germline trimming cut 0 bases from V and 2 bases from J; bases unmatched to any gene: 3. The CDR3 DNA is TGTGCCAGCAGTGAAGCAACGGGGGGACAAGAGACCCAGTACTTC. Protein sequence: CASSEATGGQETQYF.

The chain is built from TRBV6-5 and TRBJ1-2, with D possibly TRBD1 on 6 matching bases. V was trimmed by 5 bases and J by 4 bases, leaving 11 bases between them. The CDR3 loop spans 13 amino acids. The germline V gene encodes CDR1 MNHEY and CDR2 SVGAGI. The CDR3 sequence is CASSPRTAYGYTF. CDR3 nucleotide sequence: TGTGCCAGCAGTCCGCGGACAGCCTATGGCTACACCTTC.

In nucleotides, the CDR3 is TGTGCCAGCGGGAGACACGAGCAGTACTTC. This encodes CASGRHEQYF. The J gene is TRBJ2-7, the V gene TRBV2, with D tentatively TRBD2 (5 bases). Between the trimmed V and J ends, which lost 8 bases and 5 bases, there was a span of 7 bases. The germline gives CDR1 SNHLY, CDR2 FYNNEI. This CDR3 contains 10 residues.

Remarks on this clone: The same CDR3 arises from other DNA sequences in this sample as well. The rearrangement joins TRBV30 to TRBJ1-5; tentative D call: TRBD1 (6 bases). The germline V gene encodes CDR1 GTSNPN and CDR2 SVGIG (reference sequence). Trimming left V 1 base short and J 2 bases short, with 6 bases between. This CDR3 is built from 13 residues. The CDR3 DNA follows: TGTGCCTGGAGTGGACAGGGCAATCAGCCCCAGCATTTT. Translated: CAWSGQGNQPQHF.

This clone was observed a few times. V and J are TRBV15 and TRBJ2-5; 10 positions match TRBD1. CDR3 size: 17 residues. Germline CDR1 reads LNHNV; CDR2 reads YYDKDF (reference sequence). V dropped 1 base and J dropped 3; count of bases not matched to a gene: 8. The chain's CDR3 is CATSRGQTGTGEETQYF. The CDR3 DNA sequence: TGTGCCACCAGCAGAGGCCAAACCGGGACAGGGGAAGAGACCCAGTACTTC. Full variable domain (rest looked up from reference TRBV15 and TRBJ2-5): DAMVIQNPRYQVTQFGKPVTLSCSQTLNHNVMYWYQQKSSQAPKLLFHYYDKDFNNEADTPDNFQSRRPNTSFCFLDIRSPGLGDTAMYLCATSRGQTGTGEETQYFGPGTRLLVL.

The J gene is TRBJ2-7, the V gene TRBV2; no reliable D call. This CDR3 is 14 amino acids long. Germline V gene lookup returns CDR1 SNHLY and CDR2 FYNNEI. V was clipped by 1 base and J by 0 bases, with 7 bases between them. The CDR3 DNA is TGTGCCAGCAGTGAAGACAGCTTCTCCTACGAGCAGTACGTC. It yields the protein CASSEDSFSYEQYV.

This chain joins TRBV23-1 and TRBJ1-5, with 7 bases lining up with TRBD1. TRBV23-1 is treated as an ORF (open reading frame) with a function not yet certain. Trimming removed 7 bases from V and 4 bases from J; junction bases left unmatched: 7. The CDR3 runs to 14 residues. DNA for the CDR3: TGCGCCAGCATAGCCGGGACAGATAATCAGCCCCAGCATTTT. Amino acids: CASIAGTDNQPQHF.

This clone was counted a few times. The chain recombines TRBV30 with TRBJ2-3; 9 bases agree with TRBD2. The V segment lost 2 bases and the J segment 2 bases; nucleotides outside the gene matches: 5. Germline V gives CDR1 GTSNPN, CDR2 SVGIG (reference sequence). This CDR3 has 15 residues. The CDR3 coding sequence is TGTGCCTGGAGTTCCCAGCGGGGGGCCACAGATACGCAGTATTTT. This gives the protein CAWSSQRGATDTQYF.

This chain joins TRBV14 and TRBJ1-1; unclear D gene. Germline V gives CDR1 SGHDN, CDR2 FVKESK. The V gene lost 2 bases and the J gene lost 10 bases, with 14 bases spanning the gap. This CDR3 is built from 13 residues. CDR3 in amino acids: CASSQIQPQRAFF. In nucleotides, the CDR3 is TGTGCCAGCAGCCAAATACAGCCACAGAGAGCTTTCTTT.

CDR3: CASIATGEYEQYF. The CDR3 coding sequence is TGTGCCAGCATCGCGACAGGGGAGTACGAGCAGTACTTC. V is TRBV5-6 and J is TRBJ2-7, with 8 nucleotides matching TRBD1. CDR1 SGHDT and CDR2 YYEEEE come from the germline V gene. The CDR3 length is 13 residues. The V and J ends lost 6 bases and 4 bases, in that order; junction bases with no gene match: 6.

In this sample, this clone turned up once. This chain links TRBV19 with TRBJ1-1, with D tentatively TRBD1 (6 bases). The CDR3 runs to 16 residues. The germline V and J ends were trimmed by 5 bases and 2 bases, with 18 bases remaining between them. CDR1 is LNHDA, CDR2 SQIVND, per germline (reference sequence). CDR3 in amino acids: CASSSISGARNTEAFF. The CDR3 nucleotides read TGTGCCAGTAGTTCCATTTCAGGGGCACGTAACACTGAAGCTTTCTTT. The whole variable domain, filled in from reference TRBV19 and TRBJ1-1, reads DGGITQSPKYLFRKEGQNVTLSCEQNLNHDAMYWYRQDPGQGLRLIYYSQIVNDFQKGDIAEGYSVSREKKESFPLTVTSAQKNPTAFYLCASSSISGARNTEAFFGQGTRLTVV.

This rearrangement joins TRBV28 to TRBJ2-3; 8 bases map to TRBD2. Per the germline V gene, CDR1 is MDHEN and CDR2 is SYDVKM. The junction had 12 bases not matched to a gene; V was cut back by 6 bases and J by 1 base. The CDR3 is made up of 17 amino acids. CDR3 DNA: TGTGCCAGCAGAAGCGGGAGACTAAATCAGGGCACAGATACGCAGTATTTT. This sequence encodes CASRSGRLNQGTDTQYF.

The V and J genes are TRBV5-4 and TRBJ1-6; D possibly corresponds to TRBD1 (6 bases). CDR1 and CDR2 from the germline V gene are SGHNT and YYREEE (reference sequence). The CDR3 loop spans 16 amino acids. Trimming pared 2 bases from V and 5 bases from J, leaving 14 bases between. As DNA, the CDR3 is TGTGCCAGCAGCTTCGGAAGACAGGCGGATAATTCACCCCTCCACTTT. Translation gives CASSFGRQADNSPLHF.

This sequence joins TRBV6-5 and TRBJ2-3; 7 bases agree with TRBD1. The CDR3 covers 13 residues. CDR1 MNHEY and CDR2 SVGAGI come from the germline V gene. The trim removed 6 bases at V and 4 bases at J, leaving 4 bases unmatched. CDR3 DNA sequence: TGTGCCAGCAGCGTGACAGGGCCAGATACGCAGTATTTT. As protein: CASSVTGPDTQYF.

CDR3 residues: CASSRTGNGDSPLHF. CDR3 nucleotide sequence: TGTGCCAGCAGCCGGACAGGCAACGGGGATTCACCCCTCCACTTT. The rearrangement joins TRBV3-1 (or the pseudogene TRBV3-2) to TRBJ1-6; 7 nucleotides match TRBD1. The CDR3 sequence is 15 residues long. The germline gives CDR1 LGHDT, CDR2 YNNKEL (reference sequence). Unmatched junction bases numbered 8, after V lost 4 bases and J lost 8 bases.

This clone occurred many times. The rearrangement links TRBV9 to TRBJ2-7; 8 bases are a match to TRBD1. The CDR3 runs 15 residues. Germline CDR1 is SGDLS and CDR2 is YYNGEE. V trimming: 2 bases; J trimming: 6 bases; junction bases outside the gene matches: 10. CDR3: CASSVTGDGTSEQYF. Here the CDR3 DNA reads TGTGCCAGCAGCGTGACAGGGGATGGAACTAGCGAGCAGTACTTC. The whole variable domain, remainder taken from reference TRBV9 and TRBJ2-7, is DSGVTQTPKHLITATGQRVTLRCSPRSGDLSVYWYQQSLDQGLQFLIQYYNGEERAKGNILERFSAQQFPDLHSELNLSSLELGDSALYFCASSVTGDGTSEQYFGPGTRLTVT.

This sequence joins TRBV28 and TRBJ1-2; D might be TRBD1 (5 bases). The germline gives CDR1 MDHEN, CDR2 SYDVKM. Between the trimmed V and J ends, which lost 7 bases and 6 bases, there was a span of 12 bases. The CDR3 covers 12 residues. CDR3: CASTARTNGYTF. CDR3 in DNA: TGTGCCAGCACCGCAAGGACAAATGGCTACACCTTC.

The CDR3 coding sequence is TGTGCCAGCAGCGACGGACAGGGTAATGGCTACACCTTC. Translation: CASSDGQGNGYTF. The chain couples TRBV6-5 to TRBJ1-2; 8 nucleotides agree with TRBD1. This CDR3 is built from 13 residues. Germline V gives CDR1 MNHEY, CDR2 SVGAGI. V lost 6 bases, J lost 6 bases, and 6 bases stayed unmatched.

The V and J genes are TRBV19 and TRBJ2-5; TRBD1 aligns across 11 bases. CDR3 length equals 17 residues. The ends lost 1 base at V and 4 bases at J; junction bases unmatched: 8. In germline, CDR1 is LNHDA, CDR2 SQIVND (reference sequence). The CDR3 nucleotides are TGTGCCAGTAGTATAGGGCTTGGACAGGGGGCTCGAGAGACCCAGTACTTC. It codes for CASSIGLGQGARETQYF. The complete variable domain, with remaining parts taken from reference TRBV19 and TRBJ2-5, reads DGGITQSPKYLFRKEGQNVTLSCEQNLNHDAMYWYRQDPGQGLRLIYYSQIVNDFQKGDIAEGYSVSREKKESFPLTVTSAQKNPTAFYLCASSIGLGQGARETQYFGPGTRLLVL.

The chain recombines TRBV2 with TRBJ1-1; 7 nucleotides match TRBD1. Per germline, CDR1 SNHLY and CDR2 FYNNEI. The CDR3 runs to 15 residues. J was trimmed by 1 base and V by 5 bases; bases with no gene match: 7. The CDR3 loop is CASSQSGTANTEAFF. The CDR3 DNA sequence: TGTGCCAGCAGTCAATCCGGGACAGCGAACACTGAAGCTTTCTTT.

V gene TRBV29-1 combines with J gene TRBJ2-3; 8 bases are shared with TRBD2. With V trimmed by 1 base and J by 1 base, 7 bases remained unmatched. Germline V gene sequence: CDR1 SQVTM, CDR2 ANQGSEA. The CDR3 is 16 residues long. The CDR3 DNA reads TGCAGCGTTGAAGTGTTGGGGCGGGAGGGCACAGATACGCAGTATTTT. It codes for CSVEVLGREGTDTQYF.